Listed below are T cell receptor beta chains from one sample, sequenced in a study of prognosis after radiotherapy for stage I lung cancer. TCRdb fed the multiplex PCR reads into MiXCR, producing one record per CDR3 protein. The sample yields roughly 25,000 distinct CDR3 sequences, 30% seen once. The sample in question was PBMCs, obtained before or after stereotactic body radiation therapy (not recorded which). These TCRs come from a donor at least 50 years old with non-small cell lung cancer. The conserved cysteine and the conserved F or W are not part of the CDR3 here.

v_gene,j_gene,len,CDR3aa
TRBV19,TRBJ2-2,16,ASSPRSGRIMDTGELF
TRBV7-9,TRBJ1-2,12,ASSPGAGDYGYT
TRBV7-2,TRBJ2-7,13,ASSQGGTGSYEQY
TRBV2,TRBJ1-5,13,ASSELGQGAGPQH
TRBV5-1,TRBJ2-7,13,ASSLWTGGGYEQY
TRBV29-1,TRBJ1-2,10,SVVSDSGGYT
TRBV5-4,TRBJ2-1,10,ASSLNLNEQF
TRBV6-2/TRBV6-3,TRBJ2-7,13,ASSRNRGAPYEQY
TRBV7-3,TRBJ2-1,13,ASSPIGVAYNEQF
TRBV19,TRBJ1-4,11,ASSDRVTEKLF
TRBV19,TRBJ2-2,12,ANLTGENTGELF
TRBV5-1,TRBJ2-3,12,ASSSQGSRDTQY
TRBV29-1,TRBJ2-3,15,SVGYRRQGLGTDTQY
TRBV20-1,TRBJ1-1,12,SARSARMNTEAF
TRBV27,TRBJ1-3,11,ASSSGAGNTIY
TRBV28,TRBJ1-5,13,ASSLIGKYNQPQH
TRBV12-3/TRBV12-4,TRBJ1-3,18,ASSLDVNFGQARSGNTIY